The sequence of this TCR beta chain was determined in a study of blood T cell repertoires in COVID-19. The assay was immunoSEQ multiplex PCR, and TCRdb's table has in-frame clones only and misses some. This table holds 45,000 to 65,000 clones, approximately 91% found once. V lost 5 bases, J lost 2 bases, and 14 bases stayed unmatched. The CDR3 contains 20 residues. Germline values: CDR1 SNHLY, CDR2 FYNNEI. The source material was peripheral blood. This receptor was taken from a human donor in a cohort sampled during active COVID-19. V usage is TRBV2 and J usage is TRBJ2-1; 14 bases fit TRBD2. The CDR3 reads CASSYPGLAGATNTYNEQFF. For the CDR3, the DNA is TGTGCCAGCAGTTACCCGGGACTAGCGGGGGCCACAAATACCTACAATGAGCAGTTCTTC.